This T cell receptor beta chain was observed in a study of OX40 agonist ivuxolimab in advanced cancers. V shed 0 bases and J shed 9 bases, with 21 bases lying between them. This CDR3 spans 16 amino acids. This clone was counted between two and nine times. Assay used: immunoSEQ multiplex PCR; TCRdb lists only in-frame clones, some missing. The sample has 43,000 or so clones, approximately 83% seen once. The sample consisted of CD4+ or CD8+ T cells sorted from blood, taken in a trial of the OX40 agonist ivuxolimab. This rearrangement joins TRBV6-7 to TRBJ2-7; a possible D gene is TRBD2 (6 bases). TRBV6-7 is an ORF for which the function is uncertain. The source of this sequence is an adult with an advanced solid tumor such as melanoma, head and neck, liver or kidney cancer. The CDR3 is CASSYSLVWRESLQYF. CDR3 bases: TGTGCCAGCAGTTACTCGTTGGTGTGGAGGGAATCCCTGCAGTACTTC.